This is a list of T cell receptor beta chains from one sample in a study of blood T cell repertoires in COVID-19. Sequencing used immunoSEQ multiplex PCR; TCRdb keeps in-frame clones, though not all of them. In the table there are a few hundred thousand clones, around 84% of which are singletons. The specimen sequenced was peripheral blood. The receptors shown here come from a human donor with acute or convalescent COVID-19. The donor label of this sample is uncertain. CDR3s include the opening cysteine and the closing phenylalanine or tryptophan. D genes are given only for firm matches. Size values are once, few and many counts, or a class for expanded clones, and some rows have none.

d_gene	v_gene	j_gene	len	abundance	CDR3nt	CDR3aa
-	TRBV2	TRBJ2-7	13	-	TGTGCCAGCAGAGCAGGGGAATGGGACGAGCAGTACTTC	CASRAGEWDEQYF
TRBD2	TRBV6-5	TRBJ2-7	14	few	TGTGCCAGCATGAGGACTAGCGGGGCCTACGAGCAGTACTTC	CASMRTSGAYEQYF
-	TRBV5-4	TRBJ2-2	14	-	TGTGCCAGCAGCCAGATAAAAAACACCGGGGAGCTGTTTTTT	CASSQIKNTGELFF
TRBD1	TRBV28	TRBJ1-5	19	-	TGTGCCAGCAGTTTACTCACCTCGGGCAGGGGGCAACTCAATCAGCCCCAGCATTTT	CASSLLTSGRGQLNQPQHF
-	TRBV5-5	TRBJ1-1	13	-	TGTGCCAGCAGCGGATCAGGAAACACTGAAGCTTTCTTT	CASSGSGNTEAFF
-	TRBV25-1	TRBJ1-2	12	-	TGTGCCAGCAGGAGGGCTAACTATGGCTACACCTTC	CASRRANYGYTF
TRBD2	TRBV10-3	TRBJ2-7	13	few	TGTGCCATCAGGGGACTAGCTGAGGACGAGCAGTACTTC	CAIRGLAEDEQYF
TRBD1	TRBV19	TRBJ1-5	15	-	TGTGCCAGTAGTAGAGGGACAGGGGGCTTTGAGCCCCAGCATTTT	CASSRGTGGFEPQHF
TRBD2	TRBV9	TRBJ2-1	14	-	TGTGCCAGCAGCGTATGGCGGGAGGGCCGAGAGCAGTTCTTC	CASSVWREGREQFF
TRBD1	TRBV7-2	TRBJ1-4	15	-	TGTGCCAGCAGCCCTTCGACAGGGATCTATGAAAAACTGTTTTTT	CASSPSTGIYEKLFF
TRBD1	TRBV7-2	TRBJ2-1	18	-	TGTGCCAGCAGCGCAAGGCGAGTGACAGGGCACTCCTACAATGAGCAGTTCTTC	CASSARRVTGHSYNEQFF
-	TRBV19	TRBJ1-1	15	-	TGTGCCAGTAGTATTTTCGTCACAGGGAATAATGAAGCTTTCTTT	CASSIFVTGNNEAFF
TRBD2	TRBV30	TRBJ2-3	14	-	TGTGCCTGGAGGGGACTATTTCCCACAGATACGCAGTATTTT	CAWRGLFPTDTQYF
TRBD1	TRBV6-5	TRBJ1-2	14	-	TGTGCCAGCAGTTACACTACAGGGGGCTATGGCTACACCTTC	CASSYTTGGYGYTF
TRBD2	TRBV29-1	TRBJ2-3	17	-	TGCAGCCTACGACTAGCGGGGCCTCTATTAAGCACAGATACGCAGTATTTT	CSLRLAGPLLSTDTQYF
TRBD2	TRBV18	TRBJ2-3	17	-	TGTGCCAGCTCACCACGGGTCGGACTAGGAATGATAGATACGCAGTATTTT	CASSPRVGLGMIDTQYF
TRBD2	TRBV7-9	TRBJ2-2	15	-	TGTGCCACCACTTTAGCGGGAGTAAACACCGGGGAGCTGTTTTTT	CATTLAGVNTGELFF
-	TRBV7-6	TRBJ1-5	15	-	TGTGCCAGCAGCTTAGTGGGGGAGGGCCAAGGGCCCCAGCATTTT	CASSLVGEGQGPQHF
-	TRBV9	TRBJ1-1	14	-	TGTGCCAGCAGCTCCCGGGACGCAAGGGGGGGAGCTTTCTTT	CASSSRDARGGAFF
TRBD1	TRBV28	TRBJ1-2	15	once	TGTGCCAGCAGCCACGGGGGACAGGGGAACTATGGCTACACCTTC	CASSHGGQGNYGYTF
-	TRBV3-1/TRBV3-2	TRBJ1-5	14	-	TGTGCCAGCAGCCAAATGGCAGGGAATCAGCCCCAGCATTTT	CASSQMAGNQPQHF
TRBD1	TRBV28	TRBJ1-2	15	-	TGTGCCAGCAGTGCCTCTCGGACAGGGATCGGTGGCTACACCTTC	CASSASRTGIGGYTF
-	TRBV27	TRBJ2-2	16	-	TGTGCCAGCAGTTTAGAAGCTTCGTGGAGCACCGGGGAGCTGTTTTTT	CASSLEASWSTGELFF
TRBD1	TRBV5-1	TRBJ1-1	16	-	TGCGCCAGCAGCCCCTCCTGGACAGGTCCCGCTCTCGAAGCTTTCTTT	CASSPSWTGPALEAFF
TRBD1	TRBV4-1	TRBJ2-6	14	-	TGCGCGACAGGGGGAAACTCTGGGGCCAACGTCCTGACTTTC	CATGGNSGANVLTF
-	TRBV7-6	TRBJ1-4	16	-	TGTGCCAGCAGCGAATACCCAGGGTCCACTAATGAAAAACTGTTTTTT	CASSEYPGSTNEKLFF
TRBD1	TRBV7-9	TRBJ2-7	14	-	TGTGCCAGCAGTCCGGGACAGGGGGTGTTGGAGCAGTACTTC	CASSPGQGVLEQYF
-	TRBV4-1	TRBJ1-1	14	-	TGCGCCAGCAGCCAAGGGGGACGGGAGGTTGAAGCTTTCTTT	CASSQGGREVEAFF
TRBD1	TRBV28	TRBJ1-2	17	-	TGTGCCAGCAGGAGGGGGGACAGGGGAAGTTGGGTCTATGGCTACACCTTC	CASRRGDRGSWVYGYTF
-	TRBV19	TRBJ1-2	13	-	TGTGCCAGTAATGACAGGACGGGCTATGGCTACACCTTC	CASNDRTGYGYTF
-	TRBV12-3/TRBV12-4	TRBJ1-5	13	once	TGTGCCAGCAGTTTTAGGAGGGATCAGCCCCAGCATTTT	CASSFRRDQPQHF
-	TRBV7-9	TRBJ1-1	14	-	TGTGCCAGCAGCGTAATCCAGGGTGTCGCTGAAGCTTTCTTT	CASSVIQGVAEAFF
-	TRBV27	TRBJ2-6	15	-	TGTGCCAGCAGTTTAAAAAGCGCTGGGGCCAACGTCCTGACTTTC	CASSLKSAGANVLTF
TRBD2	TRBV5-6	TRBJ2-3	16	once	TGTGCCAGCAGCAGTGGGGACCGGGGGGGCCCAGATACGCAGTATTTT	CASSSGDRGGPDTQYF
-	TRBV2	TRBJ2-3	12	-	TGTGCCAGCTCCGGGGAGGCAGATACGCAGTATTTT	CASSGEADTQYF
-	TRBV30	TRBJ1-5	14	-	TGTGCCTGGAGTGCACCCAGGATTAATCAGCCCCAGCATTTT	CAWSAPRINQPQHF
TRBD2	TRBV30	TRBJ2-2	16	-	TGTGCCTGGATCTCTAGCGGGAGAAGATACACCGGGGAGCTGTTTTTT	CAWISSGRRYTGELFF
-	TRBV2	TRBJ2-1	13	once	TGTGCCAGCAGTGATACTGAGGTAGATGAGCAGTTCTTC	CASSDTEVDEQFF
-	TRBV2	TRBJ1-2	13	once	TGTGCCAGCAGTGCACTACAGGGAAGAGGCTACACCTTC	CASSALQGRGYTF
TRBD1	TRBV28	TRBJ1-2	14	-	TGTGCCAGCAGTTTCCGGGACAGGTACTATGGCTACACCTTC	CASSFRDRYYGYTF
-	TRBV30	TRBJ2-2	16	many	TGTGCCTGGAGTCCACTCAGGGGCCTGAACACCGGGGAGCTGTTTTTT	CAWSPLRGLNTGELFF
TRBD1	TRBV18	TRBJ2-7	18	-	TGTGCCAGCTCACCACTTCCGGGACAGTTTTCCTACTCCTACGAGCAGTACTTC	CASSPLPGQFSYSYEQYF
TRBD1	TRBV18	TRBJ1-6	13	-	TGTGCCAGCTCACGGGGACAGGATTCACCCCTCCACTTT	CASSRGQDSPLHF
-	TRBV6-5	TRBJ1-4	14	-	TGTGCCAGCAGCGCCGCCAGGGGTGCTGAAAAACTGTTTTTT	CASSAARGAEKLFF
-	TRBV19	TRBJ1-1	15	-	TGTGCCAGTACCCCATTGACAGGAAGGGACACTGAAGCTTTCTTT	CASTPLTGRDTEAFF
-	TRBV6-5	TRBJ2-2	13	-	TGTGCCAGCAGTAGGGGGGGTACCGGGGAGCTGTTTTTT	CASSRGGTGELFF
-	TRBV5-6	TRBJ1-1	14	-	TGTGCCAGCAGCTTGGAAGAGGAGGGCACTGAAGCTTTCTTT	CASSLEEEGTEAFF
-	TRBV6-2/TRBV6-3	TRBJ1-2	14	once	TGTGCCAGCAGTGGGGCTAGGGCCAGCTATGGCTACACCTTC	CASSGARASYGYTF
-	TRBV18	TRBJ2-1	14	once	TGTGCCAGCTCACCAATATCCTTGCGAGGGGAGCAGTTCTTC	CASSPISLRGEQFF
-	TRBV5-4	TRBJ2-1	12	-	TGTGCCAGCAGTTCATCCCCGGGTGAGCAGTTCTTC	CASSSSPGEQFF
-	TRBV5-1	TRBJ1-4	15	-	TGCGCCAGCAGCCCCTCCAGGGCTTCCACTGAAAAACTGTTTTTT	CASSPSRASTEKLFF
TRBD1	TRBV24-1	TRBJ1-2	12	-	TGTGCCACTTGGGACAGAGTCTATGGCTACACCTTC	CATWDRVYGYTF
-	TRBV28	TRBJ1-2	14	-	TGTGCCAGCAGTTTATATGTGCAGAACTATGGCTACACCTTC	CASSLYVQNYGYTF
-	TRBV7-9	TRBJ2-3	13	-	TGTGCCAGCAGCCCAATTCAATCAGATACGCAGTATTTT	CASSPIQSDTQYF
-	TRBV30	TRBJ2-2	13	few	TGTGCCGGGACCCGGAGCCTCACCGGGGAGCTGTTTTTT	CAGTRSLTGELFF